Below are 20 T cell receptor beta chains sequenced from a single sample in a study of CD8 T cells in Susac syndrome. RNA was extracted with the RNeasy kit, and a quantity of about 0.45 to 1 ug was reverse transcribed using random hexamers. TCRdb called the immunoSEQ multiplex PCR reads again in MiXCR, with one record for every CDR3 protein. The repertoire holds fewer than 150,000 distinct CDR3 sequences, with around 90% as singletons. Sequencing was performed on CD8+ T cells from PBMCs. Every receptor here comes from a human donor with multiple sclerosis.

Of note for this clonotype: An end of the junction does not agree with germline; a read error may underlie this. The rearrangement joins TRBV6-5 to TRBJ1-1, with D hard to call. This CDR3 contains 15 residues. Germline V gene lookup returns CDR1 MNHEY and CDR2 SVGAGI. The CDR3, as DNA: TGTGCCAGCAGCTACTCGGAGGAGGGTCACACTGAAGCTTTCTTT. The encoded protein is CASSYSEEGHTEAFF.

This clonotype was seen only once. The rearrangement joins TRBV4-3 to TRBJ2-3; 10 positions match TRBD1. There are 17 residues in the CDR3. V dropped 7 bases and J dropped 5; count of bases not matched to a gene: 15. Germline CDR1 reads LGHNA; CDR2 reads YSLEER. The CDR3 nucleotides are TGCGCCAGCAATATCCGGGACAGGGGTTATTGGGGAGATACGCAGTATTTT. As protein: CASNIRDRGYWGDTQYF.

This clonotype was seen a single time. Written as DNA, the CDR3 is TGTGCCAGCAGCCAAGAGTTCTCCGGGGAGCTGTTTTTT. Its protein product is CASSQEFSGELFF. The chain has TRBV3-1 and TRBJ2-2, with unresolved D. CDR1 is LGHDT, CDR2 YNNKEL, per germline (reference sequence). V was trimmed by 0 bases and J by 6 bases, leaving 5 bases between them. The length of the CDR3 is 13 residues.

The chain employs TRBV6-1 and TRBJ2-7; 7 nucleotides line up with TRBD2. Germline lookup yields CDR1 MNHNS and CDR2 SASEGT. The J segment lost 3 bases and the V segment lost 6 bases, leaving 5 bases of the junction unmatched. This CDR3 spans 13 amino acids. The CDR3 nucleotides read TGTGCCAGCAGACTAGCGCCCTTCTACGAGCAGTACTTC. As protein: CASRLAPFYEQYF.

The chain couples TRBV27 to TRBJ1-1; D is undetermined. CDR1 and CDR2 (germline): MNHEY, SMNVEV (reference sequence). The CDR3 runs 15 residues. Trimming stripped 0 bases from V and 11 bases from J, with 19 bases between. The CDR3 here is CASSLSAVSPLGAFF. DNA for the CDR3: TGTGCCAGCAGTTTATCGGCCGTCTCGCCCCTAGGGGCTTTCTTT.

The chain employs TRBV28 and TRBJ2-3; weak D call: TRBD2 (5 bases). The CDR3 runs to 15 residues. With 4 bases removed from V and 3 bases from J, the gap between germline ends came to 14 bases. Germline V gene data show CDR1 as MDHEN and CDR2 as SYDVKM. CDR3 sequence: CASSSRGSLTDTQYF. CDR3 DNA: TGTGCCAGCAGTTCTCGAGGGAGCCTAACAGATACGCAGTATTTT.

V and J are TRBV9 and TRBJ2-7; 7 nucleotides match TRBD1. With V trimmed by 4 bases and J by 6 bases, 7 bases remained unmatched. From germline, CDR1 is SGDLS and CDR2 YYNGEE. This CDR3 spans 13 amino acids. CDR3 loop: CASSPRQGGEQYF. The CDR3 bases are TGTGCCAGCAGCCCCCGACAGGGCGGCGAGCAGTACTTC.

The rearrangement links TRBV4-3 to TRBJ2-1, with D perhaps matching TRBD2 (6 bases). Germline CDR1 is LGHNA and CDR2 is YSLEER. Trimming took off 3 bases at V and 5 bases at J, with 20 bases between the two ends. CDR3 length: 17 amino acids. The CDR3 sequence is CASSQGEIGGADNEQFF. For the CDR3, the DNA is TGCGCCAGCAGCCAGGGTGAGATCGGCGGGGCTGACAATGAGCAGTTCTTC.

DNA of the CDR3: TGTGCCAGCAGCGCCGGGCCGAGGGGACAAGTCACTGAAGCTTTCTTT. Its protein is CASSAGPRGQVTEAFF. This chain connects TRBV11-2 to TRBJ1-1, with D possibly matching TRBD1 (6 bases). The CDR3 is made up of 16 amino acids. CDR1 SGHAT and CDR2 FQNNGV come from the germline V gene. Between the trimmed V and J ends, which lost 5 bases and 4 bases, there was a span of 20 bases.

This chain uses TRBV7-9 with TRBJ2-5; the D gene is possibly TRBD2 (6 bases). The CDR3 sequence is 13 residues long. Germline V CDR1 and CDR2: SEHNR, FQNEAQ (reference sequence). V lost 5 bases and J 4 bases, leaving 11 bases between the germline ends. CDR3 bases: TGTGCCAGCAGCCCTCCAGCGGGAGAGACCCAGTACTTC. It encodes CASSPPAGETQYF.

The gene calls are TRBV4-1 and TRBJ2-3; 10 bases align to TRBD2. The CDR3 length is 15 residues. V trimming: 4 bases; J trimming: 3 bases; junction bases outside the gene matches: 4. Germline CDR1 reads MGHRA; CDR2 reads YSYEKL. CDR3 nucleotides: TGCGCCAGCAGCCCTCTAGCGGGAGTAACAGATACGCAGTATTTT. Amino acids: CASSPLAGVTDTQYF.

The chain has TRBV6-5 and TRBJ2-1, with TRBD1 as a possible D gene (5 bases). From germline, CDR1 is MNHEY and CDR2 SVGAGI. CDR3 length: 15 residues. V was clipped by 0 bases and J by 5 bases, with 11 bases between them. As DNA, the CDR3 is TGTGCCAGCAGTTACTCGGGCCAGGACAACAATGAGCAGTTCTTC. Its protein product is CASSYSGQDNNEQFF.

The chain carries TRBV25-1 and TRBJ2-7, with D possibly being TRBD1 or TRBD2 (5 bases each). V lost 2 bases to trimming and J lost 4 bases, with 12 bases between them. Looked up from germline, CDR1 is MGHDK and CDR2 is SYGVNS. The CDR3 spans 14 residues. CDR3 protein: CASSEVGTFYEQYF. The DNA of the CDR3 is TGTGCCAGCAGTGAAGTTGGGACCTTTTACGAGCAGTACTTC.

This rearrangement joins TRBV27 to TRBJ1-5; D gene unclear. The CDR3 has 13 amino acids. Trimming shortened V by 0 bases and J by 7 bases, and 7 bases separated the two germline ends. Per germline, CDR1 MNHEY and CDR2 SMNVEV (reference sequence). The CDR3 DNA sequence: TGTGCCAGCAGTTTATCCCCTCTGCAGCCCCAGCATTTT. Translation gives CASSLSPLQPQHF.

This sequence joins TRBV27 and TRBJ2-2; no definite D call. Deletions cut 6 bases from V and 5 bases from J, with 13 bases between. The CDR3 sequence is 14 residues long. Germline V CDR1 and CDR2: MNHEY, SMNVEV (reference sequence). In DNA form, the CDR3 reads TGTGCCAGCAGAGAGGTCGGTAAAACCGGGGAGCTGTTTTTT. Translating it yields CASREVGKTGELFF.

The rearrangement joins TRBV15 to TRBJ2-5; D not certain. CDR1 is LNHNV, CDR2 YYDKDF, per germline (reference sequence). The CDR3 contains 17 residues. Trimming stripped 3 bases from V and 4 bases from J, with 21 bases between. The CDR3 nucleotides are TGTGCCACCAGCAGCCGTTCCTCGCCCTCTCCCCCAGAGACCCAGTACTTC. Translating it yields CATSSRSSPSPPETQYF.

Only one count was recorded for this clonotype. The rearrangement uses TRBV6-2 or TRBV6-3 and TRBJ1-1; 8 bases agree with TRBD1. The CDR3 contains 14 residues. The trim removed 2 bases at V and 7 bases at J, leaving 6 bases unmatched. Germline values: CDR1 MNHEY, CDR2 SVGEGT. The CDR3 region is CASSYRTGKFEAFF. CDR3 bases: TGTGCCAGCAGTTACCGGACAGGGAAGTTTGAAGCTTTCTTT.

This sequence joins TRBV7-9 and TRBJ2-7; possibly TRBD1 for D (6 bases). Germline V CDR1 and CDR2: SEHNR, FQNEAQ (reference sequence). V was shortened by 5 bases and J by 3 bases, with 14 bases between the two germline ends. This CDR3 contains 14 residues. The CDR3 is CASSPGTLVYEQYF. As DNA, the CDR3 is TGTGCCAGCAGCCCCGGGACATTGGTCTACGAGCAGTACTTC.

V and J are TRBV6-6 and TRBJ2-7, with D possibly matching TRBD1 (6 bases). This CDR3 comprises 13 residues. Trimming removed 8 bases from V and 3 bases from J, with 14 bases in between. Germline V gene data show CDR1 as MNHNY and CDR2 as SVGAGI (reference sequence). CDR3 nucleotide sequence: TGTGCCAGCGGCCCGGGACAAAACTACGAGCAGTACTTC. This sequence encodes CASGPGQNYEQYF.

The chain couples TRBV29-1 to TRBJ2-1; unclear D gene. CDR1 and CDR2 (germline): SQVTM, ANQGSEA. V dropped 8 bases and J dropped 8 bases, with 13 bases sitting between them. The CDR3 is made up of 11 amino acids. The CDR3, as DNA: TGCAGCACAACTCCTTCCGATGAGCAGTTCTTC. Its translation: CSTTPSDEQFF.